The 7 T cell receptor beta chains presented below share a single source sample, sequenced in a study of T cells in localized non-small cell lung cancer. Some clones are missing from TCRdb's copy, which holds only in-frame ones; the method was immunoSEQ multiplex PCR. The profile shows roughly 13,000 clones, over 65% of them singletons. The sequences come from peripheral blood, collected before any cancer treatment. The receptor set was obtained from a male donor at least 60 years old with stage I squamous cell lung carcinoma.

J is TRBJ2-2 and V is TRBV19; tentatively, D is TRBD2 (5 bases). The CDR3 loop spans 16 amino acids. Germline-derived CDR1 and CDR2 are LNHDA and SQIVND (reference sequence). V lost 7 bases and J lost 5, with 20 bases in between. The CDR3 reads CASIVPRERWTGELFF. The DNA of the CDR3 is TGTGCCAGTATCGTTCCCCGGGAACGTTGGACCGGGGAGCTGTTTTTT.

V is TRBV11-2 and J is TRBJ2-7, with TRBD2 as a possible D gene (5 bases). Germline V gene sequence: CDR1 SGHAT, CDR2 FQNNGV. The CDR3 extends over 16 amino acids. V was trimmed by 6 bases and J by 3 bases, leaving 21 bases between them. The CDR3 DNA follows: TGTGCCAGCAGGTCAATGAGGGCCGGCCGAGTCTACGAGCAGTACTTC. Translating it yields CASRSMRAGRVYEQYF.

The rearrangement joins TRBV7-6 to TRBJ2-5; 14 bases are shared with TRBD2. Trimming cost V 3 bases and J 5 bases; bases outside gene matches: 5. The length of the CDR3 is 16 residues. From germline, CDR1 is SGHVS and CDR2 FNYEAQ. CDR3 DNA: TGTGCCAGCAGCTTGGGACTAGCGGGAGTAGGTGAGACCCAGTACTTC. Translation: CASSLGLAGVGETQYF. The full variable domain, rest sourced from reference TRBV7-6 and TRBJ2-5, is GAGVSQSPRYKVTKRGQDVALRCDPISGHVSLYWYRQALGQGPEFLTYFNYEAQQDKSGLPNDRFSAERPEGSISTLTIQRTEQRDSAMYRCASSLGLAGVGETQYFGPGTRLLVL.

The J gene is TRBJ1-2, the V gene TRBV28; unclear D gene. Trimming left V 9 bases short and J 5 bases short, with 16 bases between. The CDR3 extends over 13 amino acids. CDR1 is MDHEN, CDR2 SYDVKM, per germline. The CDR3 region is CASLPDSFYGYTF. CDR3 coding DNA: TGTGCCAGTCTCCCTGATTCATTTTATGGCTACACCTTC.

This rearrangement joins TRBV30 to TRBJ2-5; D possibly corresponds to TRBD2 (5 bases). CDR3 length: 14 amino acids. The V gene lost 4 bases and the J gene lost 4 bases, with 16 bases spanning the gap. CDR1 GTSNPN and CDR2 SVGIG come from the germline V gene (reference sequence). The CDR3 loop reads CAWKKSGGGETQYF. Here the CDR3 DNA reads TGTGCCTGGAAAAAATCAGGAGGCGGAGAGACCCAGTACTTC. Based on the CDR3 plus reference TRBV30 and TRBJ2-5, the full variable domain is SQTIHQWPATLVQPVGSPLSLECTVEGTSNPNLYWYRQAAGRGLQLLFYSVGIGQISSEVPQNLSASRPQDRQFILSSKKLLLSDSGFYLCAWKKSGGGETQYFGPGTRLLVL.

This clone was picked up a small number of times. This chain joins TRBV27 and TRBJ2-7; D is perhaps TRBD2 (5 bases). V was pared by 5 bases and J by 3 bases, with 17 bases between. The CDR3 runs 15 residues. Germline V gene data show CDR1 as MNHEY and CDR2 as SMNVEV (reference sequence). For the CDR3, the DNA is TGTGCCAGCAGTCCCCCCGGACTCCTTAGCTACGAGCAGTACTTC. Encoded protein: CASSPPGLLSYEQYF.

With respect to this clone: This may be a read error: a much more frequent sequence differs by one nucleotide. The same CDR3 also results from other DNA sequences found in this sample. J is TRBJ1-3 and V is TRBV28; D is unclear. CDR3 size: 14 residues. Per the germline V gene, CDR1 is MDHEN and CDR2 is SYDVKM. Here the CDR3 reads CASTTEVSGNTIYF. The DNA for the CDR3 is TGTGCCAGCACTACGGAGGTCTCTGGAAATACCATATATTTT.